The 9 T cell receptor beta chains reported below all come from one sample, sequenced in a study of blood T cell repertoires in COVID-19. Produced via immunoSEQ multiplex PCR; TCRdb's table is partial and in-frame only. The sample has 140,000 to 150,000 clones; roughly 87% are singletons. The source material was PBMCs or T cells enriched from blood (not recorded which). Receptor source: a woman aged 40-49 years who had been exposed to COVID-19.

This sequence joins TRBV6-5 and TRBJ2-7, with D possibly TRBD2 on 7 matching bases. The CDR3 totals 15 residues. V was clipped by 6 bases and J by 0 bases, with 15 bases between them. The germline CDR1 and CDR2 sequences are MNHEY and SVGAGI. The CDR3 DNA follows: TGTGCCAGCAGCCGTACGGGGGGCTCCTCCTACGAGCAGTACTTC. Translation: CASSRTGGSSYEQYF.

This clone has more than one count but fewer than ten. V gene TRBV15 combines with J gene TRBJ1-6; perhaps TRBD1 as D (5 bases). This CDR3 is built from 15 residues. V gave up 2 bases and J gave up 6 bases, with 11 bases separating them. The germline CDR1 and CDR2 sequences are LNHNV and YYDKDF (reference sequence). CDR3 amino acids: CATSRQGGGNSPLHF. The CDR3 region has the DNA TGTGCCACCAGCAGACAGGGAGGTGGTAATTCACCCCTCCACTTT.

The chain recombines TRBV9 with TRBJ1-6; 9 bases fit TRBD1. Germline-derived CDR1 and CDR2 are SGDLS and YYNGEE. V lost 1 base and J lost 7; bases outside the gene matches: 9. CDR3 length: 17 residues. The CDR3 region is CASSVLGQGGSNSPLHF. In DNA, the CDR3 is TGTGCCAGCAGCGTATTGGGACAGGGTGGGTCCAATTCACCCCTCCACTTT.

The CDR3 DNA follows: TGTGCCAGCGGGCTAGCGGGAGGGGAGCAGTACTTC. Protein: CASGLAGGEQYF. This chain connects TRBV13 to TRBJ2-7; 12 nucleotides align to TRBD2. This CDR3 is 12 amino acids long. The J segment lost 7 bases and the V segment lost 8 bases, leaving 3 bases of the junction unmatched. In germline, CDR1 is PRHDT, CDR2 FYEKMQ (reference sequence).

The rearrangement links TRBV7-2 to TRBJ2-4, with 7 bases matching TRBD2. Trimming took 3 bases from V and 0 from J; bases not matched to a gene: 2. The germline V gene encodes CDR1 SGHTA and CDR2 FQGNSA. The CDR3 loop spans 15 amino acids. The CDR3 DNA is TGTGCCAGCAGCTTGGGGACTATAGCCAAAAACATTCAGTACTTC. It translates to CASSLGTIAKNIQYF.

This clone was recorded once. This chain uses TRBV29-1 with TRBJ1-4; TRBD1 matches at 8 bases. The CDR3 is 15 amino acids. V trimming: 6 bases; J trimming: 8 bases; junction bases outside the gene matches: 14. The germline V gene encodes CDR1 SQVTM and CDR2 ANQGSEA. CDR3: CSVADWDRHGEKLFF. CDR3 nucleotides: TGCAGCGTGGCGGATTGGGACAGGCATGGGGAAAAACTGTTTTTT. The variable domain in full, completed from reference TRBV29-1 and TRBJ1-4, reads SAVISQKPSRDICQRGTSLTIQCQVDSQVTMMFWYRQQPGQSLTLIATANQGSEATYESGFVIDKFPISRPNLTFSTLTVSNMSPEDSSIYLCSVADWDRHGEKLFFGSGTQLSVL.

V usage is TRBV7-2 and J usage is TRBJ1-2; 7 nucleotides align to TRBD1. From germline, CDR1 is SGHTA and CDR2 FQGNSA. This CDR3 contains 13 residues. With 1 base clipped from V and 8 bases from J, the junction kept 4 bases outside the gene matches. The CDR3 DNA is TGTGCCAGCAGCTTAGGGACAGGCAGGGGCTACACCTTC. This encodes CASSLGTGRGYTF. Looking up the rest from reference TRBV7-2 and TRBJ1-2 gives the full variable domain: GAGVSQSPSNKVTEKGKDVELRCDPISGHTALYWYRQSLGQGLEFLIYFQGNSAPDKSGLPSDRFSAERTGGSVSTLTIQRTQQEDSAVYLCASSLGTGRGYTFGSGTRLTVV.

The chain couples TRBV1 to TRBJ2-5; the table's TRBD2 call for D was not verified on the DNA. TRBV1 counts as a pseudogene. The CDR3 has 13 amino acids. The CDR3 sequence: CTSSRLEGETQYF. The DNA of the CDR3 is TGCACCAGCAGCCGTCTCGAGGGAGAGACCCAGTACTTC.

The J gene is TRBJ2-7, the V gene TRBV9, with 9 positions matching TRBD2. Germline V gives CDR1 SGDLS, CDR2 YYNGEE. Losses at the gene ends were 0 bases for V and 5 bases for J; bases not matched to a gene: 9. The CDR3 covers 16 residues. The CDR3: CASSVDGLAGIDEQYF. The CDR3 bases are TGTGCCAGCAGCGTAGACGGTCTAGCGGGGATCGACGAGCAGTACTTC.